This TCR beta chain stems from a study of blood T cell repertoires in COVID-19. Overall study context: The cDNA or gDNA used as material had been derived from T cells, B-cell-depleted T cells, or PBMCs.

Seattle patient enrollment occurred during active infection, with longitudinal follow-up thereafter. Per the original methods: Nucleated cell number was recorded as an estimate derived from reference gene primer amplification. The data were produced by immunoSEQ multiplex PCR, yet TCRdb's version contains in-frame clones alone and is incomplete. Clone size and V and J calls were adopted from that table, with D and trimming inferred from the DNA. This sample yields roughly 120,000 clones, of which more than 75% are seen a single time; approximately 4.6% belongs to the top ten. Per germline, CDR1 LGHNA and CDR2 YNFKEQ. This CDR3 spans 17 amino acids. With V trimmed by 4 bases and J by 2 bases, 9 bases remained unmatched.

Sequencing was performed on peripheral blood. This sequence originates from a man in his fifties or sixties with COVID-19, enrolled during active disease. V is TRBV4-2 and J is TRBJ2-5; TRBD2 matches 11 bases. The CDR3 loop reads CASSPPVTSGAQETQYF. DNA of the CDR3: TGTGCCAGCAGCCCTCCCGTGACTAGCGGGGCACAAGAGACCCAGTACTTC.